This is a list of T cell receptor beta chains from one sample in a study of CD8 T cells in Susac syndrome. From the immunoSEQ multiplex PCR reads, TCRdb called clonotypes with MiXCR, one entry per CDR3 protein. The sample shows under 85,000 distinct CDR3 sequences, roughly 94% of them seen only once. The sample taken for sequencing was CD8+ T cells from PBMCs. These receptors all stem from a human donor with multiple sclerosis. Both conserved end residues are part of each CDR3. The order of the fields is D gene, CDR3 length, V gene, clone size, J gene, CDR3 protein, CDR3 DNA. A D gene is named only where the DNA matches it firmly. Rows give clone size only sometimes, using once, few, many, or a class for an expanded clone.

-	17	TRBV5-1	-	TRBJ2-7	CASSLSGFEDSPYEQYF	TGCGCCAGCAGCTTGAGTGGGTTTGAGGACAGCCCCTACGAGCAGTACTTC
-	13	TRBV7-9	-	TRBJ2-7	CASSLGVTDEQYF	TGTGCCAGCAGCTTAGGGGTAACCGACGAGCAGTACTTC
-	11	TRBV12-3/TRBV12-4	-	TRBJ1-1	CASIPGGEAFF	TGTGCCAGCATCCCCGGGGGTGAAGCTTTCTTT
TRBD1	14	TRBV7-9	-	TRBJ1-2	CASSYPGGNYGYTF	TGTGCCAGCAGCTACCCAGGGGGCAACTATGGCTACACCTTC
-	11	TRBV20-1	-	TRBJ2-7	CSYRVMYEQYF	TGCAGTTACAGGGTGATGTACGAGCAGTACTTC
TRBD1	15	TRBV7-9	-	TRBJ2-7	CASSGNWDRAREQYF	TGTGCCAGCAGCGGCAATTGGGACAGGGCCCGCGAGCAGTACTTC
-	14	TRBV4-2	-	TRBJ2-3	CASTARDGTDTQYF	TGTGCCAGCACAGCGCGGGACGGCACAGATACGCAGTATTTT
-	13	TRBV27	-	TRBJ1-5	CASSLSIRQPQHF	TGTGCCAGCAGTTTATCGATCCGTCAGCCCCAGCATTTT
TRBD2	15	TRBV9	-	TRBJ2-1	CASTGKRGGVNEQFF	TGTGCCAGCACGGGTAAACGGGGGGGCGTGAATGAGCAGTTCTTC
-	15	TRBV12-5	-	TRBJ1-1	CASGLSGYMNTEAFF	TGTGCTAGTGGTTTGTCCGGTTACATGAACACTGAAGCTTTCTTT
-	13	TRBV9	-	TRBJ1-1	CASGGGLLTEAFF	TGTGCCAGCGGAGGGGGACTCCTCACTGAAGCTTTCTTT
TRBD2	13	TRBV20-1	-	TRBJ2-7	CSAPGLADYEQYF	TGCAGTGCTCCGGGACTAGCGGACTACGAGCAGTACTTC
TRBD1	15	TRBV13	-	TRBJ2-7	CASSPTGTGSYEQYF	TGTGCCAGCAGCCCAACCGGGACAGGGTCATACGAGCAGTACTTC
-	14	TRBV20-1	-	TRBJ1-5	CSASGQGDVQPQHF	TGCAGTGCTAGTGGACAAGGGGACGTTCAGCCCCAGCATTTT
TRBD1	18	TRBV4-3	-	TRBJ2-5	CASSQVERSGQRQETQYF	TGCGCCAGCAGCCAAGTTGAGCGGTCGGGACAGCGCCAAGAGACCCAGTACTTC
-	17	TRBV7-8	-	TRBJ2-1	CASSLNAWDRAYNEQFF	TGTGCCAGCAGCTTAAATGCATGGGACCGGGCTTACAATGAGCAGTTCTTC
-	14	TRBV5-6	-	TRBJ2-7	CASSLVTVTYEQYF	TGTGCCAGCAGCTTGGTAACAGTAACCTACGAGCAGTACTTC
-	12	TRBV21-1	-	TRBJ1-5	CARPPENQPQHF	TGTGCCCGGCCACCGGAAAATCAGCCCCAGCATTTT
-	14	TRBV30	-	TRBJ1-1	CAWRGVSVNTEAFF	TGTGCCTGGAGAGGGGTATCGGTGAACACTGAAGCTTTCTTT
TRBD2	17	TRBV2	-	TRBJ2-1	CARSGTSGTSSYNEQFF	TGTGCCAGGTCCGGGACTAGCGGGACCAGCTCCTACAATGAGCAGTTCTTC
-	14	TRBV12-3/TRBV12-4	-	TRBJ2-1	CASSFAGAYNEQFF	TGTGCCAGCAGTTTCGCAGGGGCCTACAATGAGCAGTTCTTC
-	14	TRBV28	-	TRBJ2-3	CASSLAGSTDTQYF	TGTGCCAGCAGTTTGGCGGGGAGCACAGATACGCAGTATTTT
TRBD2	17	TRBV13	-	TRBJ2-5	CASSLLAGGPYQETQYF	TGTGCCAGCAGCCTACTAGCGGGGGGACCCTACCAAGAGACCCAGTACTTC
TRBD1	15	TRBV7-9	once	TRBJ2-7	CASSLSQGAHYEQYF	TGTGCCAGCAGCTTATCCCAGGGGGCTCACTACGAGCAGTACTTC
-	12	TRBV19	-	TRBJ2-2	CASSIGTGELFF	TGTGCCAGTAGTATCGGAACCGGGGAGCTGTTTTTT
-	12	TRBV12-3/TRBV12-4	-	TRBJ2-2	CASSRPTGELFF	TGTGCCAGCAGCCGCCCAACCGGGGAGCTGTTTTTT
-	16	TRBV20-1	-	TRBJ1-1	CSARGADYSENTEAFF	TGCAGTGCTAGAGGGGCAGACTATTCCGAGAACACTGAAGCTTTCTTT
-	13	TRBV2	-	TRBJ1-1	CASSEMGNTEAFF	TGTGCCAGCAGTGAGATGGGGAACACTGAAGCTTTCTTT
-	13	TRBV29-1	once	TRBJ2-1	CSVVNLGGNEQFF	TGCAGCGTCGTCAATCTAGGTGGCAATGAGCAGTTCTTC
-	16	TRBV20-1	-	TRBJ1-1	CSAPPPVTVMNTEAFF	TGCAGTGCTCCCCCCCCGGTGACAGTTATGAACACTGAAGCTTTCTTT
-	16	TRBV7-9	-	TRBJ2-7	CASSLAGTDRPYEQYF	TGTGCCAGCAGCTTAGCGGGTACGGACAGACCCTACGAGCAGTACTTC
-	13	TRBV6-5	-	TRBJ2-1	CASSYAGGYEQFF	TGTGCCAGCAGTTACGCTGGAGGGTATGAGCAGTTCTTC
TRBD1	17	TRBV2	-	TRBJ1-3	CASSEGDRGAFGNTIYF	TGTGCCAGCAGTGAAGGAGACAGGGGAGCCTTTGGAAACACCATATATTTT
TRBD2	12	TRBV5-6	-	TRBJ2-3	CASSFGLDAQYF	TGTGCCAGCAGCTTCGGACTAGATGCGCAGTATTTT
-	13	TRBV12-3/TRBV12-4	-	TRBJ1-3	CASRWPLGNTIYF	TGTGCCAGCAGGTGGCCTCTGGGAAACACCATATATTTT
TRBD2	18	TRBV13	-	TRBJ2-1	CASSLGLGLAGEWDEQFF	TGTGCCAGCAGCTTAGGCCTCGGCCTAGCGGGCGAGTGGGATGAGCAGTTCTTC
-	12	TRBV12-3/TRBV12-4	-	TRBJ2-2	CASSPVTGELFF	TGTGCCAGCAGCCCCGTCACCGGGGAGCTGTTTTTT
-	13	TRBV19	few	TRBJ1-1	CASSISGDTEAFF	TGTGCCAGTAGTATATCAGGGGACACTGAAGCTTTCTTT
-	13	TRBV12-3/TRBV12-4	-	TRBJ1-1	CASRVIIGTEAFF	TGTGCCAGCAGAGTAATCATAGGCACTGAAGCTTTCTTT
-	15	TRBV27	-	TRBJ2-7	CASSLSGHKGYEQYF	TGTGCCAGCAGTTTATCGGGGCACAAGGGCTACGAGCAGTACTTC
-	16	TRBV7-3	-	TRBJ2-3	CASSLTGDLGADTQYF	TGTGCCAGCAGCTTAACGGGGGACCTAGGTGCAGATACGCAGTATTTT
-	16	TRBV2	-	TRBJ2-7	CASSEAKTETLYEQYF	TGTGCCAGCAGTGAAGCAAAGACAGAAACTCTCTACGAGCAGTACTTC
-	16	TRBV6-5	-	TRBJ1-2	CASSYSGLSGGDGYTF	TGTGCCAGCAGTTACTCGGGCTTATCGGGGGGAGATGGCTACACCTTC
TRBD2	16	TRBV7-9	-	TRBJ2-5	CASSWGLERGVETQYF	TGTGCCAGCAGCTGGGGACTAGAGAGAGGTGTGGAGACCCAGTACTTC
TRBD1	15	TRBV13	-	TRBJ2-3	CASSPTGGYTDTQYF	TGTGCCAGCAGCCCGACAGGGGGGTATACAGATACGCAGTATTTT
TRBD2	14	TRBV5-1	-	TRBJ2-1	CASSIPGGNNEQFF	TGCGCCAGCAGTATTCCGGGGGGTAACAATGAGCAGTTCTTC
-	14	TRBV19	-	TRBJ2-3	CASSIHQGPDTQYF	TGTGCCAGTAGTATACATCAGGGGCCGGATACGCAGTATTTT
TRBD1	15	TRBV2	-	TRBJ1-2	CASSETGGAGYGYTF	TGTGCCAGCAGCGAGACAGGGGGCGCAGGCTATGGCTACACCTTC
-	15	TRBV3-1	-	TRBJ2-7	CASSQGASSTYEQYF	TGTGCCAGCAGCCAAGGGGCATCATCGACCTACGAGCAGTACTTC
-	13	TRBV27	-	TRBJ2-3	CASSLSSTDTQYF	TGTGCCAGCAGTTTGTCTAGCACAGATACGCAGTATTTT
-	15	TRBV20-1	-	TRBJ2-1	CSARLRGFLPNEQFF	TGCAGTGCTAGACTCAGGGGTTTCTTACCGAATGAGCAGTTCTTC